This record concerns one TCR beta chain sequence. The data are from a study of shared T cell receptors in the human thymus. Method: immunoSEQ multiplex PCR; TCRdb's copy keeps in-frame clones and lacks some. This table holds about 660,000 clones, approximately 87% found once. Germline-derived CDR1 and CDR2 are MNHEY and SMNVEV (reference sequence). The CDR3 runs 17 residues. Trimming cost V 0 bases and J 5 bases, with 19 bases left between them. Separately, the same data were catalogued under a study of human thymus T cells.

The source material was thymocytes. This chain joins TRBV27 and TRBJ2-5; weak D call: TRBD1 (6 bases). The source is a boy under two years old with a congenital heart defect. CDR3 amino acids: CASSLSGPTGKGETQYF. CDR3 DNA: TGTGCCAGCAGTTTATCAGGCCCTACAGGGAAGGGGGAGACCCAGTACTTC.